Shown below are 2 T cell receptor beta chains from a single sample sequenced in a study of radiotherapy plus CTLA-4 blockade in lung cancer. TCRdb keeps only in-frame clones here, not all; method: immunoSEQ multiplex PCR. The sample records around 40,000 clones, 65% to 90% being singletons. The sequencing here drew on peripheral blood, taken from a patient treated with radiotherapy plus ipilimumab. These receptors were taken from a human donor with non-small cell lung cancer whose response to radiotherapy plus ipilimumab could not be evaluated.

This chain connects TRBV4-2 to TRBJ2-5; D remains ambiguous. CDR1 and CDR2 from the germline V gene are LGHNA and YNFKEQ. The CDR3 extends over 16 amino acids. V lost 1 base to trimming and J lost 2 bases, with 14 bases between them. The DNA of the CDR3 is TGTGCCAGCAGCCAAGCCCACGGCGGTGATCAAGAGACCCAGTACTTC. It encodes CASSQAHGGDQETQYF.

Turning to this clone: A junction boundary mismatches the germline segment, possibly from a read error. The V call is TRBV28, the J call TRBJ2-7; tentative D call: TRBD2 (8 bases). The CDR3 totals 16 residues. Per germline, CDR1 MDHEN and CDR2 SYDVKM. Here the CDR3 reads CASSWRAGDSSYEQCF. The CDR3 coding sequence is TGTGCCAGCAGTTGGAGAGCGGGGGACAGCTCCTACGAGCAGTGCTTC.